These 5 T cell receptor beta chains were sequenced from one sample in a study of T cells in localized non-small cell lung cancer. The protocol was immunoSEQ multiplex PCR, while the TCRdb copy is restricted to in-frame clones and leaves out a portion. The sample comprises about 15,000 clones, roughly 85% of which are singletons, and around 23% rests with the top ten. Sequenced material: peripheral blood, taken before any cancer treatment. All receptors derive from a female donor aged 60 or older with stage I squamous cell lung carcinoma.

CDR3 protein: CASSLGGPQGETQYF. Written as DNA, the CDR3 is TGTGCCAGCAGCTTGGGGGGACCTCAGGGGGAGACCCAGTACTTC. The chain links TRBV7-6 to TRBJ2-5; D may match TRBD1 or TRBD2 (6 bases each). There are 15 residues in the CDR3. In germline, CDR1 is SGHVS, CDR2 FNYEAQ. V lost 3 bases and J 5 bases, leaving 16 bases between the germline ends. Complete variable domain (other parts from reference TRBV7-6 and TRBJ2-5): GAGVSQSPRYKVTKRGQDVALRCDPISGHVSLYWYRQALGQGPEFLTYFNYEAQQDKSGLPNDRFSAERPEGSISTLTIQRTEQRDSAMYRCASSLGGPQGETQYFGPGTRLLVL.

The chain combines TRBV27 with TRBJ1-5; D might be TRBD1 (5 bases). The germline V gene has CDR1 MNHEY and CDR2 SMNVEV (reference sequence). This CDR3 is built from 15 residues. With 4 bases removed from V and 3 bases from J, the gap between germline ends came to 13 bases. CDR3: CASSSLGGDNQPQHF. DNA for the CDR3: TGTGCCAGCAGTTCACTTGGAGGGGACAATCAGCCCCAGCATTTT.

V usage is TRBV28 and J usage is TRBJ2-5; 8 bases map to TRBD2. The CDR3 is 14 amino acids. The J segment lost 8 bases and the V segment lost 6 bases, leaving 11 bases of the junction unmatched. CDR1 is MDHEN and CDR2 is SYDVKM in the germline V gene. Here the CDR3 DNA reads TGTGCCAGCAGCCTCGGGGGGGCGGGAACAACCCAGTACTTC. Its protein product is CASSLGGAGTTQYF. Full variable domain (rest looked up from reference TRBV28 and TRBJ2-5): DVKVTQSSRYLVKRTGEKVFLECVQDMDHENMFWYRQDPGLGLRLIYFSYDVKMKEKGDIPEGYSVSREKKERFSLILESASTNQTSMYLCASSLGGAGTTQYFGPGTRLLVL.

The CDR3 sequence: CASSNGQANTGELFF. In nucleotides, the CDR3 is TGTGCCAGCAGCAATGGACAGGCCAACACCGGGGAGCTGTTTTTT. The V gene is TRBV5-4, the J gene TRBJ2-2, with 7 bases fitting TRBD1. Germline V gene lookup returns CDR1 SGHNT and CDR2 YYREEE (reference sequence). The J segment lost 2 bases and the V segment lost 4 bases, leaving 5 bases of the junction unmatched. The CDR3 totals 15 residues.

This clone appeared once. The V and J genes are TRBV11-3 and TRBJ2-3, with a weak D call TRBD2 (5 bases). Germline CDR1 SGHNT, CDR2 YENEEA. V lost 0 bases, J lost 8 bases, and 15 bases lay in between. The CDR3 sequence is 15 residues long. The CDR3 DNA reads as TGTGCCAGCAGCTTAGAAGGAGGAGCCCGGGGTACGCAGTATTTT. Protein: CASSLEGGARGTQYF.